The 20 T cell receptor beta chains in this list originate from one sample, sequenced in a study of blood T cell repertoires in COVID-19. Here immunoSEQ multiplex PCR was the method, and the copy in TCRdb shows in-frame clones only, minus some. The data contain 37,000 or so clones, roughly 86% of them singletons. The sample comprised peripheral blood. These receptors were collected from a man in his 70s with acute or convalescent COVID-19.

V usage is TRBV5-4 and J usage is TRBJ1-1; 7 positions match TRBD1. In germline, CDR1 is SGHNT, CDR2 YYREEE (reference sequence). Trimming took 4 bases from V and 4 from J; bases not matched to a gene: 7. The CDR3 has 14 residues. DNA of the CDR3: TGTGCCAGCAGCGCCCATCAGGGGGGCACTGAAGCTTTCTTT. Protein: CASSAHQGGTEAFF.

This sequence joins TRBV3-1 (or the pseudogene TRBV3-2) and TRBJ1-2, with D possibly being TRBD1 (5 bases). Trimming shortened V by 4 bases and J by 4 bases, and 16 bases separated the two germline ends. CDR3 length: 15 amino acids. Germline CDR1 reads LGHDT; CDR2 reads YNNKEL (reference sequence). CDR3 nucleotide sequence: TGTGCCAGCAGCCCTTCCCCGACAGTGGGCTATGGCTACACCTTC. Its protein product is CASSPSPTVGYGYTF.

The chain couples TRBV6-2 or TRBV6-3 to TRBJ2-2, with 8 nucleotides matching TRBD1. V shed 5 bases and J 4 bases; nucleotides not matched to a gene: 3. The length of the CDR3 is 14 residues. Germline V lookup: CDR1 MNHEY, CDR2 SVGEGT. The CDR3 DNA sequence: TGTGCCAGCAGTCCAGGGGGCAGCACCGGGGAGCTGTTTTTT. Translating it yields CASSPGGSTGELFF.

V usage is TRBV6-2 or TRBV6-3 and J usage is TRBJ2-3; 9 bases map to TRBD2. Trimming at V came to 6 bases and at J to 3 bases, leaving 10 bases not matched to a gene. Germline V gene lookup returns CDR1 MNHEY and CDR2 SVGEGT. This CDR3 comprises 16 residues. The CDR3 DNA reads as TGTGCCAGCAGCTCCGCGGCGGGAGGGCGAACAGATACGCAGTATTTT. As protein: CASSSAAGGRTDTQYF.

This clone has a single count. CDR3 amino acids: CAWTDRVRSPLHF. Here the CDR3 DNA reads TGTGCCTGGACCGACAGGGTTCGATCACCCCTCCACTTT. The chain has TRBV30 and TRBJ1-6, with 7 positions matching TRBD1. Trimming removed 4 bases from V and 10 bases from J; junction bases left unmatched: 7. Per germline, CDR1 GTSNPN and CDR2 SVGIG (reference sequence). CDR3 length: 13 amino acids. Full variable domain (outside the CDR3, taken from reference TRBV30 and TRBJ1-6): SQTIHQWPATLVQPVGSPLSLECTVEGTSNPNLYWYRQAAGRGLQLLFYSVGIGQISSEVPQNLSASRPQDRQFILSSKKLLLSDSGFYLCAWTDRVRSPLHFGNGTRLTVT.

This chain links TRBV4-2 with TRBJ1-1; D gene unclear. V shed 0 bases and J shed 3 bases, with 11 bases lying between them. The CDR3 runs to 15 residues. CDR1 is LGHNA and CDR2 is YNFKEQ in the germline V gene. The CDR3: CASSQDPGMDTEAFF. The CDR3 nucleotides are TGTGCCAGCAGCCAAGACCCCGGGATGGACACTGAAGCTTTCTTT.

The chain couples TRBV2 to TRBJ1-2; D not resolved. V was pared by 5 bases and J by 7 bases, with 8 bases between. Germline V gene lookup returns CDR1 SNHLY and CDR2 FYNNEI. The CDR3 has 11 amino acids. CDR3 loop: CASSLESGYTF. Here the CDR3 DNA reads TGTGCCAGCAGTCTAGAGAGTGGCTACACCTTC.

V usage is TRBV30 and J usage is TRBJ1-6, with no clear D. The V gene lost 8 bases and the J gene lost 0 bases, with 8 bases spanning the gap. CDR1 is GTSNPN and CDR2 is SVGIG in the germline V gene (reference sequence). This CDR3 comprises 13 residues. Written as DNA, the CDR3 is TGTGCCGGCAGAGGCTCCTATAATTCACCCCTCCACTTT. It encodes CAGRGSYNSPLHF.

This chain connects TRBV11-2 to TRBJ2-5, with D possibly TRBD2 on 7 matching bases. The V and J ends lost 5 bases and 7 bases respectively, with 14 bases between them. Germline lookup yields CDR1 SGHAT and CDR2 FQNNGV. The CDR3 sequence is 13 residues long. The CDR3 is CASSKTGRGTQYF. CDR3 DNA sequence: TGTGCCAGCAGCAAAACAGGGAGGGGGACCCAGTACTTC. Full variable domain (missing parts from reference TRBV11-2 and TRBJ2-5): EAGVAQSPRYKIIEKRQSVAFWCNPISGHATLYWYQQILGQGPKLLIQFQNNGVVDDSQLPKDRFSAERLKGVDSTLKIQPAKLEDSAVYLCASSKTGRGTQYFGPGTRLLVL.

The chain uses TRBV12-3 or TRBV12-4 and TRBJ2-7, with 7 bases identical to TRBD2. This CDR3 is 13 amino acids long. V trimming: 3 bases; J trimming: 3 bases; junction bases outside the gene matches: 2. The CDR3 loop is CASSFGTIYEQYF. CDR3 sequence (DNA): TGTGCCAGCAGTTTTGGGACTATCTACGAGCAGTACTTC.

The gene calls are TRBV6-5 and TRBJ2-1; 8 bases agree with TRBD2. The CDR3 runs 13 residues. The V and J ends lost 5 bases and 7 bases, in that order; junction bases with no gene match: 4. The germline gives CDR1 MNHEY, CDR2 SVGAGI. The CDR3 region is CASSRGGGNEQFF. In DNA form, the CDR3 reads TGTGCCAGCAGTCGAGGCGGGGGGAATGAGCAGTTCTTC.

The rearrangement links TRBV10-3 to TRBJ2-5; TRBD2 aligns across 7 bases. Losses at the gene ends were 2 bases for V and 4 bases for J; bases not matched to a gene: 4. Per germline, CDR1 ENHRY and CDR2 SYGVKD. The CDR3 runs 14 residues. The CDR3: CAISEEAGSETQYF. DNA for the CDR3: TGTGCCATCAGTGAGGAAGCGGGATCAGAGACCCAGTACTTC.

This clone showed up just a few times. This chain uses TRBV19 with TRBJ1-5; TRBD1 matches at 8 bases. Germline V gene lookup returns CDR1 LNHDA and CDR2 SQIVND (reference sequence). With V trimmed by 4 bases and J by 2 bases, 1 base remained unmatched. This CDR3 has 14 amino acids. CDR3 region: CASSTGGGNQPQHF. The CDR3 coding sequence is TGTGCCAGTAGTACAGGGGGCGGCAATCAGCCCCAGCATTTT.

This chain links TRBV19 with TRBJ1-4; D is uncertain. Per the germline V gene, CDR1 is LNHDA and CDR2 is SQIVND (reference sequence). The CDR3 loop spans 15 amino acids. Trimming took off 1 base at V and 3 bases at J, with 9 bases between the two ends. The chain's CDR3 is CASSIVGGPNEKLFF. Here the CDR3 DNA reads TGTGCCAGTAGTATAGTAGGTGGGCCTAATGAAAAACTGTTTTTT.

The chain combines TRBV27 with TRBJ1-6; D unclear. The CDR3 has 15 residues. Germline loops: CDR1 MNHEY, CDR2 SMNVEV (reference sequence). Trimming shortened V by 7 bases and J by 5 bases, and 15 bases separated the two germline ends. The CDR3, as DNA: TGTGCCAGCACCCGGAGGACGGCTGATAATTCACCCCTCCACTTT. As protein: CASTRRTADNSPLHF.

V is TRBV11-2 and J is TRBJ1-4, with 7 bases identical to TRBD1. CDR3 length equals 15 residues. Germline-derived CDR1 and CDR2 are SGHAT and FQNNGV. The V and J ends lost 3 bases and 14 bases, in that order; junction bases with no gene match: 15. CDR3 sequence (DNA): TGTGCCAGCAGCTTGACCGGGACAGCCGGCGAGAGGCTGTTTTTT. Translating gives CASSLTGTAGERLFF.

This clone was seen only a few times. This chain uses TRBV18 with TRBJ1-5; no clear D. The V gene lost 6 bases and the J gene lost 6 bases, with 24 bases spanning the gap. The germline V gene has CDR1 KGHSH and CDR2 LQKENI. The CDR3 is 17 residues long. For the CDR3, the DNA is TGTGCCAGCTCCGCCACCACGGGCGGGGTCGAGGGTCAGCCCCAGCATTTT. It is translated as CASSATTGGVEGQPQHF.

The chain carries TRBV6-5 and TRBJ1-2; a possible D gene is TRBD1 (5 bases). CDR3 length: 14 residues. Germline V CDR1 and CDR2: MNHEY, SVGAGI. The germline V and J ends were trimmed by 6 bases and 7 bases, with 18 bases remaining between them. CDR3 in DNA: TGTGCCAGCAGATCCGACAGCCCTTCGGGTGGCTACACCTTC. It yields the protein CASRSDSPSGGYTF.

This clone was found once. The chain combines TRBV7-9 with TRBJ2-7; the match to TRBD1 covers 9 bases. CDR1 and CDR2 from the germline V gene are SEHNR and FQNEAQ (reference sequence). This CDR3 spans 13 amino acids. The trim removed 5 bases at V and 2 bases at J, leaving 1 base unmatched. CDR3 in amino acids: CASSGQGTYEQYF. Here the CDR3 DNA reads TGTGCCAGCAGCGGACAGGGGACCTACGAGCAGTACTTC. Variable domain in full (rest from reference TRBV7-9 and TRBJ2-7): DTGVSQNPRHKITKRGQNVTFRCDPISEHNRLYWYRQTLGQGPEFLTYFQNEAQLEKSRLLSDRFSAERPKGSFSTLEIQRTEQGDSAMYLCASSGQGTYEQYFGPGTRLTVT.

The chain carries TRBV5-1 and TRBJ1-2; 10 bases are shared with TRBD1. The J segment lost 4 bases and the V segment lost 0 bases, leaving 0 bases of the junction unmatched. The germline V gene encodes CDR1 SGHRS and CDR2 YFSETQ. This CDR3 spans 14 amino acids. The CDR3 loop reads CASSLGTGGYGYTF. The CDR3 DNA follows: TGCGCCAGCAGCTTGGGGACAGGGGGCTATGGCTACACCTTC.